What follows are 2 T cell receptor beta chains derived from one specimen sequenced in a study of cytotoxic CD8 clonotypes in ibrutinib-treated CLL. TCRdb's copy holds only in-frame clones and misses some; the assay was immunoSEQ multiplex PCR. The top ten clones hold roughly two fifths of a sample with 4,500 to 7,000 clones, 65% to 70% of them seen once. Sequencing was performed on PBMCs, taken before ibrutinib treatment. All receptors derive from a human donor with chronic lymphocytic leukemia.

This clone showed up just a few times. The rearrangement uses TRBV5-1 and TRBJ1-5, with 7 bases matching TRBD1. With V trimmed by 8 bases and J by 2 bases, 7 bases remained unmatched. Germline assignment: CDR1 SGHRS and CDR2 YFSETQ. The length of the CDR3 is 14 residues. CDR3 loop: CASNDREGNQPQHF. CDR3 in DNA: TGCGCCAGTAATGACAGGGAGGGCAATCAGCCCCAGCATTTT.

This clone has only a few counts. J is TRBJ2-7 and V is TRBV5-1; possible D gene TRBD2, 7 bases. Looked up from germline, CDR1 is SGHRS and CDR2 is YFSETQ. The V and J ends lost 1 base and 4 bases respectively, with 15 bases between them. The CDR3 has 15 residues. The CDR3 coding sequence is TGCGCCAGCAGCTTGCGGGGGGCGAACCTTTACGAGCAGTACTTC. Translating it yields CASSLRGANLYEQYF.